Detailed here is one T cell receptor beta chain. The data were taken from a study of blood T cell repertoires in COVID-19. The repertoire was sequenced with immunoSEQ multiplex PCR; TCRdb's copy has only in-frame clones and lacks some. In the table there are 110,000 or so clones, 85% to 90% of which are singletons. The CDR3 runs 16 residues. The V end was cut by 4 bases, the J end by 3 bases, with 16 bases between. Germline CDR1 reads SEHNR; CDR2 reads FQNEAQ (reference sequence). Sequencing was carried out using peripheral blood. This TCR came from a human donor in a cohort sampled during active COVID-19. The chain couples TRBV7-9 to TRBJ1-3; D call uncertain. CDR3 DNA sequence: TGTGCCAGCAGCTCAGCTATTCGATTGCGTGGAAACACCATATATTTT. This translates into CASSSAIRLRGNTIYF.